This TCR beta chain was captured in a study of blood T cells in healthy people across ages (dated by TCRdb to 2013 to 2016). About the study as a whole: Template switching captured roughly one uniquely barcoded TCR beta cDNA molecule per two T cells in model experiments. Using deep sequencing normalized with unique cDNA molecular identifiers, the study measured how TCR beta repertoire diversity changes with age. Donors were grouped into four age groups: young (average approximately 16 years), middle-aged (roughly 38), aged (around 60) and long-lived (over 80). To avoid experimental bias, donors of different ages were randomly spread across the sequencing lanes. For two donors (one aged 18 to 29 and one aged 80 or older), the study analyzed two additional independent replicas of 1 million unique cDNA reads from the same blood draw. Overall study outcomes, separate from this receptor: As age increased, observed TCR beta diversity per million T cells dropped in a roughly linear way, and a significant reduction was already evident by age 40. Compared with the aged group, the long-lived group had more naive CD4+ T cells, fewer expanded clones and increased TCR diversity, a pattern suggesting age selection. Estimates of total diversity based on one million sequenced T cells were regarded as lower bounds and as underestimates. Since profiling was done on bulk unsorted PBMCs, naive and antigen-experienced compartments could not be conclusively compared. Because donor CMV infection status was unknown, age-related changes in expanded clonotypes were potentially confounded. A strong correlation was found between observed TCR beta diversity and the percentage of naive T cells measured by flow cytometry.

About this clonotype: Its antigen is still unknown. Mismatch with germline at one junction end may stem from a read error.

Reading from cysteine to phenylalanine, the CDR3 counts 16 amino acids. Just CDR3 DNA is preserved here, 48 bases in frame from base 1. The germline V gene yields SGHTA for CDR1 and FQGNSA for CDR2. Libraries were prepared through 5' RACE. A second PCR of roughly 7 to 11 cycles was run with a J-beta primer mix and a sample-barcoded 5' primer. A template-switch 5' adaptor carrying 12 random nucleotides introduced a unique molecular identifier onto each TCR beta cDNA molecule. Each sample yielded at least 3 million CDR3-containing paired-end reads. The Mint cDNA synthesis kit, primed by a TRBC-specific oligonucleotide, was used to synthesize first-strand cDNA from all RNA. After uracil-DNA glycosylase treatment, a first 18-cycle PCR used universal primers M1SS and BC2_uni_R on all cDNA. As for the authors' bioinformatics: Each sample was normalized by randomly selecting 1 million high-quality reads, each carrying a distinct molecular identifier. Reads sharing molecular identifiers were discarded rather than binned into consensus sequences. MiTCR, run with a Q25 quality threshold and the strictest error-elimination algorithm, handled CDR3 identification, clonotype clustering and error correction. Lower-bound total TCR beta diversity was estimated with a nonparametric unseen species model using Euler transformation. TCRdb applied fastp at Q25 and MiXCR to the public reads, then kept only in-frame beta chains. Rows with one shared CDR3 protein collapse into an entry with the most common genes and DNA. What appears here as the V and J calls and clone size reflects TCRdb's work, not the paper's. For this sample the table gives some 1.8 million distinct CDR3 sequences, of which 30% to 40% were detected only once. The biggest ten clones account for under 30% of the sample.

Donors were under 40 systemically healthy Caucasian individuals from Russia aged roughly 6 to 95 years. Each donor gave about 9.8 milliliters of peripheral blood, drawn into EDTA-treated Vacutainer tubes. Ficoll-Paque density-gradient centrifugation was used to isolate PBMCs, with at least 7 million per sample. Trizol reagent was used to extract total RNA from the PBMCs, yielding at least 5 micrograms per sample. For every donor, flow cytometry on a PBMC aliquot measured the percentage of naive CD45RAhigh/CD27high T cells. The chain is made from TRBV7-2 and TRBJ1-2; possibly the D gene is TRBD1, per 5 matching bases. The source of this sequence is a human donor in good health. Material for sequencing was blood. CDR3 loop: CANSLNFLGTGHGYTF. In nucleotides, the sequence is TGTGCCAACAGCTTAAACTTTCTGGGAACAGGTCATGGCTACACCTTC.